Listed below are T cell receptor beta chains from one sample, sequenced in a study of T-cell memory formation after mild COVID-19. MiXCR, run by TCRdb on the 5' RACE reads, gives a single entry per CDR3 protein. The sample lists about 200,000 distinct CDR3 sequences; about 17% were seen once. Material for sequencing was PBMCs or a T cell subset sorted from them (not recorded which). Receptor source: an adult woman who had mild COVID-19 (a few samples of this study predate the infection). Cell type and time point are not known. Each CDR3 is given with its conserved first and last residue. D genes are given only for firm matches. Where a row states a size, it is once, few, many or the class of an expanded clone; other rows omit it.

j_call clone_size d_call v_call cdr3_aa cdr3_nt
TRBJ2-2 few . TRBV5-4 CASSLGRVGTDTGELFF TGTGCCAGCAGCTTGGGACGTGTGGGAACGGACACCGGGGAGCTGTTTTTT
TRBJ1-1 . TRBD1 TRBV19 CASRTTGPNTEAFF TGTGCCAGTAGGACGACAGGGCCGAACACTGAAGCTTTCTTT
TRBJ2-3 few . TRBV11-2 CASSLGGITQYF TGTGCCAGCAGCTTAGGCGGGATTACGCAGTATTTT
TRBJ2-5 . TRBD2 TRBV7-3 CASKAGGLETQYF TGTGCCAGCAAAGCGGGGGGGCTGGAGACCCAGTACTTC
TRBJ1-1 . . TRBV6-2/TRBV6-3 CASLSLAGNTEAFF TGTGCCAGCTTGAGTTTGGCAGGGAACACTGAAGCTTTCTTT
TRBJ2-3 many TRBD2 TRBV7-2 CASSFGGGRTDTQYF TGTGCCAGCAGCTTCGGGGGGGGCCGCACAGATACGCAGTATTTT
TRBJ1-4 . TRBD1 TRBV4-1 CASSQPGTDVNEKLFF TGCGCCAGCAGCCAGCCGGGGACAGACGTTAATGAAAAACTGTTTTTT
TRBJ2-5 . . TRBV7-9 CASSLFAVTKETQYF TGTGCCAGCAGCTTATTCGCGGTCACTAAAGAGACCCAGTACTTC
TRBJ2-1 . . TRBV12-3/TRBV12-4 CATQGGSSSNEQFF TGTGCCACTCAAGGAGGCAGCTCCTCCAATGAGCAGTTCTTC
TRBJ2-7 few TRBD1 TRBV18 CASSSGTGFYEQYF TGTGCCAGCTCATCCGGGACAGGGTTCTACGAGCAGTACTTC
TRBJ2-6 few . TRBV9 CASSPHDSSITSGANVLTF TGTGCCAGCTCACCCCATGACAGCTCTATTACCTCTGGGGCCAACGTCCTGACTTTC
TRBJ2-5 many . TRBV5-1 CASSLTRGGETQYF TGCGCCAGCAGCTTAACCCGGGGAGGAGAGACCCAGTACTTC
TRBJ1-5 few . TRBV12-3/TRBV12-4 CASSQQGRSNQPQHF TGTGCCAGCAGCCAACAGGGTAGGAGCAATCAGCCCCAGCATTTT
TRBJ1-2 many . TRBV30 CACTRTYNYGYTF TGTGCCTGTACACGGACTTATAACTATGGCTACACCTTC
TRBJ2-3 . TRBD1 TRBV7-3 CASSQQGADTQYF TGTGCCAGCAGCCAACAGGGGGCGGATACGCAGTATTTT
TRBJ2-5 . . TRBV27 CASSSLGYQETQYF TGTGCCAGCAGTTCATTGGGGTACCAAGAGACCCAGTACTTC
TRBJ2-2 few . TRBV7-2 CASSTTANTGELFF TGTGCCAGCAGCACGACAGCGAACACCGGGGAGCTGTTTTTT
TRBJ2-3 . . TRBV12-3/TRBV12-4 CASSLDIAGVRTDTQYF TGTGCCAGCAGTTTAGATATAGCAGGGGTCCGCACAGATACGCAGTATTTT
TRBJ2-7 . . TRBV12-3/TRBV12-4 CASSWARGAYEQYF TGTGCCAGCAGTTGGGCTAGGGGGGCCTACGAGCAGTACTTC
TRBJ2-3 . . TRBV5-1 CASTARDFSTDTQYF TGCGCCAGCACGGCCCGGGACTTCAGCACAGATACGCAGTATTTT
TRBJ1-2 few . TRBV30 CAWSVKSGDQYGYTF TGTGCCTGGAGTGTAAAATCCGGGGATCAATATGGCTACACCTTC
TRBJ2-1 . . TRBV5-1 CASSSPQGGSYNEQFF TGCGCCAGCAGCTCCCCACAGGGTGGGTCCTACAATGAGCAGTTCTTC
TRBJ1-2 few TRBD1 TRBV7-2 CASSRGTGGAGNYGYTF TGTGCCAGCAGTCGAGGGACAGGGGGCGCGGGGAACTATGGCTACACCTTC
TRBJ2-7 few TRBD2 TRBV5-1 CASRRGGDYEQYF TGCGCCAGCAGGAGGGGAGGGGACTACGAGCAGTACTTC
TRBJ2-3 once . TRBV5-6 CAGAIGATDTQYF TGTGCCGGAGCAATCGGCGCGACAGATACGCAGTATTTT
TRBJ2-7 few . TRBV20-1 CSASFRHSEQYF TGCAGTGCTAGTTTCAGACATAGCGAGCAGTACTTC
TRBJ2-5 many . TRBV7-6 CASSLALKETQYF TGTGCCAGCAGCTTAGCGCTGAAAGAGACCCAGTACTTC
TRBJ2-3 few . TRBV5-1 CASSLVVGSFTDTQYF TGCGCCAGCAGCTTGGTTGTTGGCAGTTTCACAGATACGCAGTATTTT
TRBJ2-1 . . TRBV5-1 CASMRWGEDYNEQFF TGCGCCAGCATGAGGTGGGGGGAGGACTACAATGAGCAGTTCTTC
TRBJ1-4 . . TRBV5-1 CASSLQVVGEEKLFF TGCGCCAGCAGCTTGCAGGTCGTAGGGGAGGAAAAACTGTTTTTT
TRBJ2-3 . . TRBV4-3 CASSQDPSDTQYF TGCGCCAGCAGCCAAGACCCCTCAGATACGCAGTATTTT
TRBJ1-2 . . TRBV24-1 CATSDPNRHYGYTF TGTGCCACCAGTGATCCGAACAGGCACTATGGCTACACCTTC
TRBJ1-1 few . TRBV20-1 CSARDPGMNTEAFF TGCAGTGCTAGAGATCCGGGCATGAACACTGAAGCTTTCTTT
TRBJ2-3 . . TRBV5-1 CASSLADDTDTQYF TGCGCCAGCAGCTTGGCAGATGACACAGATACGCAGTATTTT
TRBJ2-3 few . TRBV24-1 CATSESSTDTQYF TGTGCCACCAGTGAGTCCAGCACAGATACGCAGTATTTT
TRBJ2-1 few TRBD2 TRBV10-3 CAISYSGGHTDEQFF TGTGCCATCAGTTATAGCGGGGGACACACGGATGAGCAGTTCTTC
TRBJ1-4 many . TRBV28 CASSYVAPTNEKLFF TGTGCCAGCAGCTATGTAGCACCAACTAATGAAAAACTGTTTTTT
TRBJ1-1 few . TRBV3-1 CASSQPLGVNTEAFF TGTGCCAGCAGCCAACCCCTCGGGGTGAACACTGAAGCTTTCTTT
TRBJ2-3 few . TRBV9 CASSVGSGGDTDTQYF TGTGCCAGCAGCGTAGGGAGCGGAGGGGACACAGATACGCAGTATTTT
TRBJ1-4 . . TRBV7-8 CASSLVEKLFF TGTGCCAGCAGCTTAGTTGAAAAACTGTTTTTT
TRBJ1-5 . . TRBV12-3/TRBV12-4 CASSISERQPQHF TGTGCCAGCAGTATCAGCGAACGTCAGCCCCAGCATTTT
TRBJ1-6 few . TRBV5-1 CASSGYRDRGPLHF TGCGCCAGCAGCGGCTACAGGGATAGGGGGCCCCTCCACTTT
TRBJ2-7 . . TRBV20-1 CSVPGLYEQYF TGCAGTGTTCCGGGGTTATACGAGCAGTACTTC
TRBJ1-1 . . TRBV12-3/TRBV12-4 CASSQSWGTEAFF TGTGCCAGCAGTCAAAGCTGGGGCACTGAAGCTTTCTTT
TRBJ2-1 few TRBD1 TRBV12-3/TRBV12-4 CASRGGQFYNEQFF TGTGCCAGCCGAGGGGGACAGTTCTACAATGAGCAGTTCTTC